These 10 T cell receptor beta chains were all obtained from the same sample, sequenced in a study of cytomegalovirus exposure and HLA in healthy donors. PCR amplification relied on 60 Vbeta primers (plus 13 Jbeta primers). The assay was immunoSEQ multiplex PCR, and TCRdb's table has in-frame clones only and misses some. The sample gives under 200,000 clones, more than 70% of which show up once; around 0.97% is in the top ten. Sequencing was done on a sample of PBMCs. The receptor source for this set is a man between 25 and 39 years old in good health and CMV-seronegative.

The chain links TRBV7-9 to TRBJ1-2; D is undetermined. CDR3 size: 14 residues. CDR1 and CDR2 from the germline V gene are SEHNR and FQNEAQ (reference sequence). Trimming pared 1 base from V and 6 bases from J, leaving 12 bases between. CDR3 residues: CASSLGAGNNGYTF. In nucleotides, the CDR3 is TGTGCCAGCAGCTTAGGGGCAGGCAATAATGGCTACACCTTC.

Of note for this clone: The junction differs from germline at one of its ends, possibly a read error. The identical CDR3 is also encoded by other nucleotide sequences in the sample. The rearrangement joins TRBV27 to TRBJ1-1, with D possibly matching TRBD1 (5 bases). Per germline, CDR1 MNHEY and CDR2 SMNVEV (reference sequence). This CDR3 contains 14 residues. CDR3: CASSPVGGVREAFF. The CDR3 nucleotides read TGCGCCAGCAGCCCAGTTGGAGGGGTCCGGGAAGCTTTCTTT.

V is TRBV29-1 and J is TRBJ1-1, with 8 bases identical to TRBD1. This CDR3 contains 13 residues. CDR1 is SQVTM and CDR2 is ANQGSEA in the germline V gene. V was clipped by 5 bases and J by 0 bases; unmatched bases: 2. The CDR3 DNA sequence: TGCAGCGTTACGACAGGGGTGAACACTGAAGCTTTCTTT. Its translation is CSVTTGVNTEAFF.

For the CDR3, the DNA is TGTGCCAGCAGCTTAGGGGCAGTCTATGGCTACACCTTC. Protein: CASSLGAVYGYTF. J is TRBJ1-2 and V is TRBV13; D call uncertain. V shed 0 bases and J shed 4 bases, with 6 bases lying between them. Germline V gene sequence: CDR1 PRHDT, CDR2 FYEKMQ (reference sequence). This CDR3 is 13 amino acids long.

The chain combines TRBV12-5 with TRBJ2-2; D perhaps matches TRBD1 (6 bases). Between the trimmed V and J ends, which lost 6 bases and 2 bases, there was a span of 10 bases. From germline, CDR1 is LGHNT and CDR2 FRNRAP. This CDR3 has 14 residues. The CDR3 loop is CASGEQGNTGELFF. The CDR3 DNA reads as TGTGCTAGTGGGGAACAGGGAAACACCGGGGAGCTGTTTTTT.

The CDR3 DNA is TGTGCCAGCAGCCCTAGCGGGGGGAGATATCACGAGCAGTACTTC. Translating gives CASSPSGGRYHEQYF. The rearrangement links TRBV6-5 to TRBJ2-7; the match to TRBD2 covers 11 bases. The V gene's germline CDR1 is MNHEY and CDR2 SVGAGI. V lost 6 bases to trimming and J lost 5 bases; unmatched junction nucleotides: 9. The CDR3 spans 15 residues.

V and J are TRBV28 and TRBJ1-6, with 7 bases matching TRBD1. The junction had 6 bases not matched to a gene; V was cut back by 3 bases and J by 4 bases. CDR1 and CDR2 from the germline V gene are MDHEN and SYDVKM. CDR3 length equals 16 residues. The CDR3 DNA is TGTGCCAGCAGTTTGAGGACAGGCAGATATAATTCACCCCTCCACTTT. Its protein is CASSLRTGRYNSPLHF.

This rearrangement joins TRBV7-2 to TRBJ2-1; 11 nucleotides agree with TRBD2. Germline CDR1 is SGHTA and CDR2 is FQGNSA. Trimming at V came to 5 bases and at J to 1 base, leaving 4 bases not matched to a gene. The CDR3 runs to 16 residues. The CDR3: CASSATSGGSYNEQFF. The CDR3 nucleotides are TGTGCCAGCAGCGCCACTAGCGGGGGTTCCTACAATGAGCAGTTCTTC.

The J gene is TRBJ1-5, the V gene TRBV5-1; the match to TRBD1 covers 7 bases. The junction had 3 bases not matched to a gene; V was cut back by 4 bases and J by 5 bases. Germline CDR1 reads SGHRS; CDR2 reads YFSETQ. The CDR3 is made up of 13 amino acids. The CDR3 spells CASSETGDQPQHF. The DNA for the CDR3 is TGCGCCAGCAGCGAAACAGGGGATCAGCCCCAGCATTTT. Combining the CDR3 with reference TRBV5-1 and TRBJ1-5 gives the whole variable domain KAGVTQTPRYLIKTRGQQVTLSCSPISGHRSVSWYQQTPGQGLQFLFEYFSETQRNKGNFPGRFSGRQFSNSRSEMNVSTLELGDSALYLCASSETGDQPQHFGDGTRLSIL.

This chain connects TRBV7-8 to TRBJ2-7; D is unclear. This CDR3 comprises 14 residues. The germline V gene has CDR1 SGHVS and CDR2 FQNEAQ. V gave up 4 bases and J gave up 4 bases, with 14 bases separating them. The CDR3 loop reads CASSSTPQEYEQYF. The CDR3 DNA sequence: TGTGCCAGCAGCTCAACACCTCAGGAATACGAGCAGTACTTC.